This TCR beta chain was retrieved from a study of human T cells and chemical hapten exposure. The sample holds a few counts of this clonotype. Time point reported: pre-sensitization, week 0. The treatment is: therapeutic diphenylcyclopropenone sensitization with weekly scalp DPC. Unseparated into fractions, whole blood served as the source from which total RNA was extracted. Donation of samples came from alopecia patients who were 18 to 70 years old and suitable for DPC. Original processing methods: Sample TCR counts, which ranged from roughly 20,000 to 750,000, had a median of roughly 100,000. TCRdb fed the RACE reads into MiXCR, producing one record per CDR3 protein. The V and J calls here are based on TCRdb, not the publication. In the table there are tens of thousands of distinct CDR3 sequences, around 12% of which are singletons. The sequencing here drew on whole blood, taken in connection with sensitization to the hapten diphenylcyclopropenone (DPC). The sequence derives from a woman in her 40s with alopecia areata. Some clones in this sample may be carry-over from other donors' samples.

The CDR3 sequence: CASSQVAGKSGYTF. The CDR3 DNA reads as TGTGCCAGCAGCCAAGTCGCGGGGAAGAGTGGCTACACCTTC. This chain joins TRBV3-1 and TRBJ1-2; no definite D call. Germline CDR1 is LGHDT and CDR2 is YNNKEL (reference sequence). This CDR3 comprises 14 residues. V gave up 1 base and J gave up 7 bases, with 13 bases separating them.